This T cell receptor (beta chain) comes out of a study of STAT5B mutations in CD4+ large granular lymphocyte leukemia. Study-level background: Healthy donors showed HLA-associated enrichment of the CDR3 'QG' motif. Study-wide points: Approximately 25% of private leukemic clonotypes occurred rarely in other patients' non-leukemic repertoires. Compared with healthy controls (2/35), patient top clones favored TRBV06 (8/27).

Turning to this clone: Its antigen remains unidentified.

Healthy controls were blood donor buffy coats. Sequencing used immunoSEQ multiplex PCR; TCRdb keeps in-frame clones, though not all of them. The sample includes 30,000 to 40,000 clones, about 82% of them seen just once. The V end was cut by 3 bases, the J end by 0 bases, with 9 bases between. The CDR3 is made up of 15 amino acids. CDR1 is SGHTA and CDR2 is FQGNSA in the germline V gene. Sequencing used CD4+ T cells from blood buffy coats. The clonotype originates from a human donor in good health. This rearrangement joins TRBV7-2 to TRBJ1-5; no firm D call. CDR3 sequence: CASSFRKGSNQPQHF. The CDR3 region has the DNA TGTGCCAGCAGCTTTAGGAAAGGTAGCAATCAGCCCCAGCATTTT. Full variable domain (rest looked up from reference TRBV7-2 and TRBJ1-5): GAGVSQSPSNKVTEKGKDVELRCDPISGHTALYWYRQSLGQGLEFLIYFQGNSAPDKSGLPSDRFSAERTGGSVSTLTIQRTQQEDSAVYLCASSFRKGSNQPQHFGDGTRLSIL.